This T cell receptor beta chain was observed in a study of blood T cell repertoires in COVID-19. Study-wide context: T cells, B-cell-depleted T cells, or PBMCs supplied cDNA or gDNA.

This clone was detected only a few times. CDR1 LGHNA and CDR2 YSLEER come from the germline V gene. V was pared by 3 bases and J by 2 bases, with 4 bases of the junction left unmatched. The CDR3 runs 15 residues. The data were produced by immunoSEQ multiplex PCR, yet TCRdb's version contains in-frame clones alone and is incomplete. The sample holds about 130,000 clones, approximately 85% seen once. The genes are TRBV4-3 and TRBJ1-2; 9 nucleotides match TRBD1. The sequencing sample was made of peripheral blood. The origin of this receptor is a woman of 80 years or more with acute or convalescent COVID-19. The CDR3 here is CASSQRTGVNYGYTF. CDR3 DNA: TGCGCCAGCAGCCAGAGGACAGGGGTAAACTATGGCTACACCTTC.